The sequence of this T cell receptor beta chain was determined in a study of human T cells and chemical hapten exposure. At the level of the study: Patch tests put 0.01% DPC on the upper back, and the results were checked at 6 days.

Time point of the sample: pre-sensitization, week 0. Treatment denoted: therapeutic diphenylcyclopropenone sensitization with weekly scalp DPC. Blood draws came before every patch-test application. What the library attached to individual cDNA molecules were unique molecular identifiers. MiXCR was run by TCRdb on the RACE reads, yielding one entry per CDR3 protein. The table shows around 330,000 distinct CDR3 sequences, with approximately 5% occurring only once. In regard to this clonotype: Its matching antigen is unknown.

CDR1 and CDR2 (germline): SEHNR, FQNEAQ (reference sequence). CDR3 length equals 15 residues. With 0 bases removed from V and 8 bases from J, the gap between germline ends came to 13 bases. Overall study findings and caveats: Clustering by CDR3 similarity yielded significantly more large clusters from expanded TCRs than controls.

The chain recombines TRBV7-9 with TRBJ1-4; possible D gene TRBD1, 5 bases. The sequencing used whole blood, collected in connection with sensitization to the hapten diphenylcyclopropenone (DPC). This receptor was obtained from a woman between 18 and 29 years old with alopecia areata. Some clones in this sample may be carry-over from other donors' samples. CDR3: CASSLARQGREKLFF. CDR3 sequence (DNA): TGTGCCAGCAGCTTAGCGCGGCAGGGCCGAGAAAAACTGTTTTTT.